These 12 T cell receptor beta chains originate from one sample sequenced in a study of cytomegalovirus exposure and HLA in healthy donors (dated by TCRdb to between 2016 and 2019). Library method: the immunoSEQ multiplex PCR assay. For the multiplex PCR, a mixture combining 60 forward primers for TCR Vbeta segments and 13 reverse primers for TCR Jbeta segments was used. TCRdb's version of the immuneACCESS table is confined to in-frame rearrangements and falls short of the full clone set. An unresolved V gene accounts for under half of the shortfall where checked; the remainder is of unknown origin. The sample table lists 180,000 or so clones, 80% to 90% of them with a count of one. About 9.3% of the sample comes from the top ten. The sequenced material came from PBMCs. The receptors derive from a man between 18 and 35 years old in good health and CMV-seropositive.

The V gene is TRBV7-9, the J gene TRBJ2-3; 14 nucleotides agree with TRBD2. The length of the CDR3 is 16 residues. The V segment lost 5 bases and the J segment 6 bases; nucleotides outside the gene matches: 7. Germline V gene lookup returns CDR1 SEHNR and CDR2 FQNEAQ (reference sequence). The CDR3 nucleotides are TGTGCCAGCAGCCCGACTAGCGGGGGGGCCGCGGATACGCAGTATTTT. Translating it yields CASSPTSGGAADTQYF.

This clone was counted a single time. The genes are TRBV27 and TRBJ1-2; 7 nucleotides line up with TRBD1. With V trimmed by 5 bases and J by 5 bases, 11 bases remained unmatched. The length of the CDR3 is 15 residues. Germline CDR1 is MNHEY and CDR2 is SMNVEV (reference sequence). CDR3 in DNA: TGTGCCAGCAGTAAGACAGGGCAGCCCCCATATGGCTACACCTTC. It yields the protein CASSKTGQPPYGYTF.

This chain joins TRBV7-8 and TRBJ1-1; D is undetermined. Trimming pared 1 base from V and 1 base from J, leaving 7 bases between. The germline V gene encodes CDR1 SGHVS and CDR2 FQNEAQ. This CDR3 comprises 14 residues. This CDR3 is CASSLVGRNTEAFF. CDR3 coding DNA: TGTGCCAGCAGCTTAGTGGGCAGGAACACTGAAGCTTTCTTT.

The chain recombines TRBV7-9 with TRBJ2-3; 12 positions match TRBD2. After removal of 0 bases from V and 13 bases from J, the junction contained 5 bases not matched to a gene. The CDR3 loop spans 14 amino acids. CDR1 and CDR2 from the germline V gene are SEHNR and FQNEAQ (reference sequence). This CDR3 reads CASSLALAGGPEYF. CDR3 in DNA: TGTGCCAGCAGCTTAGCCCTAGCGGGGGGGCCCGAGTATTTT.

The chain couples TRBV7-8 to TRBJ2-5, with TRBD2 matching 8 bases. CDR1 and CDR2 from the germline V gene are SGHVS and FQNEAQ. The CDR3 spans 16 residues. V lost 2 bases, J lost 5 bases, and 10 bases stayed unmatched. CDR3 DNA sequence: TGTGCCAGCAGCTTATTTGCGGGGGGCCGGCGGGAGACCCAGTACTTC. Protein: CASSLFAGGRRETQYF.

The chain is built from TRBV5-1 and TRBJ2-3, with TRBD2 as a possible D gene (6 bases). Trimming shortened V by 0 bases and J by 2 bases, and 10 bases separated the two germline ends. Germline V gene sequence: CDR1 SGHRS, CDR2 YFSETQ. The CDR3 extends over 15 amino acids. Here the CDR3 reads CASSLGLDYTDTQYF. The DNA for the CDR3 is TGCGCCAGCAGCTTGGGACTAGACTACACAGATACGCAGTATTTT.

The chain has TRBV28 and TRBJ2-4; D is perhaps TRBD1 (5 bases). The CDR3 covers 15 residues. Trimming took 5 bases from V and 6 from J, leaving 17 bases between them. Per germline, CDR1 MDHEN and CDR2 SYDVKM. The CDR3 protein is CASSASDSWRNIQYF. As DNA, the CDR3 is TGTGCCAGCAGTGCATCCGACAGTTGGAGAAACATTCAGTACTTC.

V and J are TRBV2 and TRBJ1-4; D perhaps matches TRBD1 (5 bases). The V gene lost 8 bases and the J gene lost 4 bases, with 8 bases spanning the gap. The CDR3 covers 12 residues. CDR1 SNHLY and CDR2 FYNNEI come from the germline V gene. The CDR3 sequence: CASRQSNEKLFF. The CDR3 DNA follows: TGTGCCAGCCGACAGAGTAATGAAAAACTGTTTTTT.

V is TRBV6-1 and J is TRBJ1-5; maybe TRBD1 (5 bases). Per germline, CDR1 MNHNS and CDR2 SASEGT. Trimming took 7 bases from V and 4 from J, leaving 17 bases between them. The CDR3 sequence is 15 residues long. The CDR3, as DNA: TGTGCCAGCACCTGGGAGGGGCTTGGGAATCAGCCCCAGCATTTT. It translates to CASTWEGLGNQPQHF.

This CDR3 reads CASRLGTPTGEQYF. The CDR3 DNA reads as TGCGCCAGCAGGTTAGGGACTCCCACGGGGGAGCAGTACTTC. The J gene is TRBJ2-7, the V gene TRBV5-1, with D possibly matching TRBD2 (6 bases). Germline CDR1 is SGHRS and CDR2 is YFSETQ. The CDR3 is 14 residues long. Between the trimmed V and J ends, which lost 5 bases and 7 bases, there was a span of 19 bases.

The chain links TRBV7-9 to TRBJ2-5; D perhaps matches TRBD2 (6 bases). CDR1 SEHNR and CDR2 FQNEAQ come from the germline V gene (reference sequence). V shed 4 bases and J shed 3 bases, with 12 bases lying between them. There are 14 residues in the CDR3. The CDR3 sequence: CASSYLALEETQYF. DNA of the CDR3: TGTGCCAGCAGCTATCTAGCGCTAGAAGAGACCCAGTACTTC.

CDR3 amino acids: CASGSGQGSYEQYF. In DNA, the CDR3 is TGTGCTAGTGGTTCGGGACAGGGATCCTACGAGCAGTACTTC. The gene calls are TRBV12-5 and TRBJ2-7, with 9 positions matching TRBD1. Germline CDR1 LGHNT, CDR2 FRNRAP. The trim removed 4 bases at V and 1 base at J, leaving 2 bases unmatched. The CDR3 sequence is 14 residues long.